This TCR beta chain was identified during a study of blood T cells in healthy people across ages. Study findings and constraints: A roughly linear age-dependent decrease characterized TCR beta diversity per million T cells. The study regarded diversity estimates from one million T cells as underestimates.

Through a sample-barcoded 5' primer and a J-beta primer mix, a second PCR was run for roughly 6 to 12 cycles. Every sample returned 2.5 million or more CDR3-containing paired-end reads. TCRdb used MiXCR to reprocess the 5' RACE reads, holding one entry per CDR3 protein. Here the sample spans more than 1,000,000 distinct CDR3 sequences, under 30% being singletons. The CDR3 has 17 residues. With V trimmed by 0 bases and J by 3 bases, 10 bases remained unmatched. CDR1 is LGHNA and CDR2 is YSLEER in the germline V gene. Extractions gave at least 5.5 micrograms of total RNA per sample. In its sample, this clonotype was seen a few times. The antigen is not known. These data were also filed under a second study, of T cells of mothers and their children.

Sequenced input: blood. The chain recombines TRBV4-3 with TRBJ1-1; 7 bases fit TRBD1. This clonotype was obtained from a girl aged 2-10 years in good health. In DNA, the CDR3 is TGCGCCAGCAGCCAAGATCGGATGGGACAGCAGTACACTGAAGCTTTCTTT. Translated, it gives CASSQDRMGQQYTEAFF.